This entry is about one TCR beta chain. This clonotype appeared many times. Its antigen has not been determined. The record has no base qualities; no much larger clone is one base away. This sample's time point label indicates: healthy volunteer bleed at 6 weeks. Unfractionated whole blood was collected in Tempus Blood RNA tubes, and total RNA was extracted from that blood. As TCR sequencing controls, roughly five healthy volunteers were used, with blood taken at day 0, 2 weeks and 6 weeks. The CDR3 numbers 15 residues from cysteine through phenylalanine. CDR3 DNA only is kept here, 45 bases in frame from base 1. The junction carries 15 bases between V and J, which are trimmed by 5 bases and 7 bases respectively. According to the germline V gene (reference sequence), CDR1 reads MNHNY and CDR2 reads SVGAGI. The receptor library was made with RACE. This sample was sequenced with a NextSeq 500. Library preparation attached unique molecular identifiers to individual cDNA molecules for quantitative, reproducible TCR counting. Per the original workflow: A median of about 87,000 TCRs per sample was observed, with a range of 23,224 to 690,600. The Decombinator software suite was used to annotate V, J and CDR3 in the TCR reads. To make PS versus PT1 abundance plots, every sample was subsampled to the same number of TCRs (28,000). Expanded TCRs were defined as absent before sensitization and observed at least eight times at the 2-week time point. In-frame beta chains were kept once TCRdb had trimmed the public reads at Q25 with fastp and called clones with MiXCR. For every CDR3 protein sequence, its rows merge into one entry that carries the most common genes and DNA. The authors' filters were not applied to this entry. Within this sample are 60,000 to 80,000 distinct CDR3 sequences, with 6% to 7% of them counted one time only. The ten largest account for under 4.5% of the sample.

These data belong to a study of human T cells and chemical hapten exposure (dated by TCRdb to about 2021). General notes on the study: Libraries were combined into a pool for sequencing, and differences in TCR yield between samples came mainly from small differences in library volumes within the pool. This study followed changes in the peripheral blood TCR repertoire in vivo during primary and secondary sensitization of alopecia patients to the hapten diphenylcyclopropenone (DPC). From each blood RNA sample, both TCR alpha and TCR beta chains were sequenced. Points the paper makes about the study in general: No change with DPC sensitization was found in the number of TCRs above 1 in 1000 frequency, and no evidence of global repertoire structure alterations was found. Repeated subsampling changed both the strength of the expansion versus patch-test correlation and the threshold at which that correlation became significant.

The TCR sequence derives from a female donor in good health. Some clones in this sample may be carry-over from other donors' samples. What was sequenced was whole blood. The rearrangement joined TRBV6-6 to TRBJ1-6; TRBD1 might be the D gene, on 6 matching bases. The DNA is as follows: TGTGCCAGCAGTGGGGGGACACTAGGAAATTCACCCCTCCACTTT. Its translation is CASSGGTLGNSPLHF.